Each of the 8 T cell receptor beta chains below was sequenced from the same sample in a study of T cell repertoires in cytomegalovirus infection. Each CDR3 protein is one row after TCRdb ran MiXCR on the reads. Among about 300,000 distinct CDR3 sequences listed, 25% were seen once. Sequencing was performed on PBMCs. These receptors were collected from a human donor in good health (CMV status not recorded). Some clones in this sample may be carry-over from other donors' samples.

Comments on this clonotype: A junction boundary mismatches the germline segment, possibly from a read error. CDR3 residues: CASSEQDDSPLPF. CDR3 DNA: TGTGCCAGCAGTGAACAAGACGATTCACCCCTCCCCTTT. The rearrangement links TRBV6-4 to TRBJ1-6; D not resolved. The CDR3 totals 13 residues. Per germline, CDR1 MRHNA and CDR2 SNTAGT.

This clonotype showed up many times. The V call is TRBV7-2, the J call TRBJ1-1, with a possible D match to TRBD1 (5 bases). The V gene lost 5 bases and the J gene lost 5 bases, with 15 bases spanning the gap. The CDR3 consists of 14 residues. The germline CDR1 and CDR2 sequences are SGHTA and FQGNSA. Here the CDR3 DNA reads TGTGCCAGCAGCCCCCTAAAAAGGGGAACTGAAGCTTTCTTT. Translated, it gives CASSPLKRGTEAFF.

There are a few counts of this clonotype. The chain combines TRBV29-1 with TRBJ2-5; 11 bases agree with TRBD2. The CDR3 runs to 16 residues. Germline V gene data show CDR1 as SQVTM and CDR2 as ANQGSEA. Trimming cost V 6 bases and J 7 bases; bases outside gene matches: 16. CDR3 nucleotides: TGCAGCGTGGGAGGGACTAGCGGAAACGCTCACCGGACCCAGTACTTC. Its protein product is CSVGGTSGNAHRTQYF.

This CDR3 reads CSAPPGSREQYF. As DNA, the CDR3 is TGCAGTGCCCCCCCGGGATCTCGGGAGCAGTACTTC. The rearrangement joins TRBV20-1 to TRBJ2-7; TRBD2 is a possible D gene (5 bases). The CDR3 spans 12 residues. Trimming removed 6 bases from V and 7 bases from J, with 16 bases in between. The germline V gene encodes CDR1 DFQATT and CDR2 SNEGSKA (reference sequence).

Notes on this clonotype: A much larger clone sits a single nucleotide away, making a read error possible. This sequence joins TRBV7-2 and TRBJ2-2; either TRBD1 or TRBD2 may supply D (5 bases each). CDR3 size: 16 residues. Germline CDR1 and CDR2: SGHTA and FQGNSA. CDR3 coding DNA: TGTGCCAGCAGCTTCGTCGTCGGCAGGGCCACCGGGGAGCTGCTTTTT. Protein sequence: CASSFVVGRATGELLF.

The V call is TRBV20-1, the J call TRBJ2-1, with 9 bases identical to TRBD2. The V gene end was trimmed by 0 bases and the J gene end by 2 bases; junction bases not matched to a gene: 5. Per germline, CDR1 DFQATT and CDR2 SNEGSKA (reference sequence). CDR3 size: 16 residues. The CDR3 region is CSARDRPSGAYNEQFF. The CDR3 nucleotides read TGCAGTGCTAGAGATAGGCCTAGCGGGGCCTACAATGAGCAGTTCTTC.

J is TRBJ1-5 and V is TRBV11-2; D possibly corresponds to TRBD1 (6 bases). The germline CDR1 and CDR2 sequences are SGHAT and FQNNGV. Trimming cost V 0 bases and J 7 bases, with 13 bases left between them. The CDR3 totals 15 residues. CDR3 sequence (DNA): TGTGCCAGCAGCTTAGACGCAGGGGTTTTGCAGCCCCAGCATTTT. This codes for CASSLDAGVLQPQHF. Complete variable domain (other parts from reference TRBV11-2 and TRBJ1-5): EAGVAQSPRYKIIEKRQSVAFWCNPISGHATLYWYQQILGQGPKLLIQFQNNGVVDDSQLPKDRFSAERLKGVDSTLKIQPAKLEDSAVYLCASSLDAGVLQPQHFGDGTRLSIL.

This clonotype was observed many times. The V call is TRBV7-2, the J call TRBJ2-3; 8 bases map to TRBD2. With V trimmed by 5 bases and J by 2 bases, 12 bases remained unmatched. Germline CDR1 SGHTA, CDR2 FQGNSA. The CDR3 runs to 17 residues. The CDR3 region has the DNA TGTGCCAGCAGCCCCTTGGGCGGGAGGACCGTCACAGATACGCAGTATTTT. As protein: CASSPLGGRTVTDTQYF.